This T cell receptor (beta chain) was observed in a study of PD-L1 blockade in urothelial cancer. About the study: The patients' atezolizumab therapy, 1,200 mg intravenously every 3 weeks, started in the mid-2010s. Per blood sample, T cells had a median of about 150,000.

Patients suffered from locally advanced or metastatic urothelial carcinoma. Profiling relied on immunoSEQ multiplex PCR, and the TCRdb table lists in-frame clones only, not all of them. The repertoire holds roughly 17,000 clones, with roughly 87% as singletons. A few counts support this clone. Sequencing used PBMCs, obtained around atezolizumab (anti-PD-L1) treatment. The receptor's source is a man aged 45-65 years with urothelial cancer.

CDR3 amino acids: CASSETGSYEQYF. CDR3 DNA sequence: TGCGCCAGCAGTGAGACGGGTTCCTACGAGCAGTACTTC. The rearrangement uses TRBV10-2 and TRBJ2-7; D gene unclear. CDR1 is WSHSY, CDR2 SAAADI, per germline. The CDR3 contains 13 residues. Trimming cost V 2 bases and J 1 base, with 6 bases left between them.